A single sample is the source of the 3 T cell receptor beta chains below, sequenced in a study of beta chain features in type 1 diabetes. The study, taken as a whole, reports: Among patients with Type 1 diabetes, TCRB CDR3s were moderately but significantly shorter in every one of the four CD4+ subsets.

Every isolated RNA sample was fully reverse transcribed, so sequencing captured expressed TCRB transcripts. TCRdb's copy holds only in-frame clones and misses some; the assay was immunoSEQ multiplex PCR. The sample lists 300,000 to 350,000 clones, roughly 13% seen once, with about 0.015% in the top ten. The antigens these receptors bind are not known. The sample taken for sequencing was naive CD4+ T cells from blood. These receptors all stem from a woman aged 18-29 years with type 1 diabetes.

The gene calls are TRBV2 and TRBJ1-1; D possibly corresponds to TRBD1 (5 bases). The CDR3 totals 13 residues. Germline V gene sequence: CDR1 SNHLY, CDR2 FYNNEI. V lost 9 bases, J lost 1 base, and 12 bases lay in between. This CDR3 is CARLGQRNTEAFF. DNA of the CDR3: TGTGCCAGACTGGGGCAGAGGAACACTGAAGCTTTCTTT.

This chain connects TRBV29-1 to TRBJ2-1; 11 positions match TRBD2. Germline V gene lookup returns CDR1 SQVTM and CDR2 ANQGSEA. The CDR3 runs 13 residues. The V and J ends lost 4 bases and 9 bases, in that order; junction bases with no gene match: 5. The CDR3 region is CSVGGLAATEQFF. For the CDR3, the DNA is TGCAGCGTTGGGGGACTAGCGGCCACTGAGCAGTTCTTC.

The chain employs TRBV2 and TRBJ2-3; D may be TRBD2 (5 bases). The CDR3 is 14 residues long. The V end lost 5 bases, the J end lost 4 bases, and 13 bases lay between the germline ends. The germline CDR1 and CDR2 sequences are SNHLY and FYNNEI. This CDR3 reads CASSKRVDADTQYF. The DNA for the CDR3 is TGTGCCAGCAGTAAGAGGGTGGATGCAGATACGCAGTATTTT.